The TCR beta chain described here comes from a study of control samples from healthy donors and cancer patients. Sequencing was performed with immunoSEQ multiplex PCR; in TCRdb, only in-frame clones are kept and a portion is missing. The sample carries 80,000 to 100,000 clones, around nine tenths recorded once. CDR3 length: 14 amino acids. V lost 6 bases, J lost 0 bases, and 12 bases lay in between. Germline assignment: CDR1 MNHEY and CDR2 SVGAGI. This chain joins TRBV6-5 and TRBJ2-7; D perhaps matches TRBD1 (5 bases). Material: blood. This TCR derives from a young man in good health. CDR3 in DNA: TGTGCCAGCAGGCAGGACACTCTCTCCTACGAGCAGTACTTC. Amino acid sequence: CASRQDTLSYEQYF.